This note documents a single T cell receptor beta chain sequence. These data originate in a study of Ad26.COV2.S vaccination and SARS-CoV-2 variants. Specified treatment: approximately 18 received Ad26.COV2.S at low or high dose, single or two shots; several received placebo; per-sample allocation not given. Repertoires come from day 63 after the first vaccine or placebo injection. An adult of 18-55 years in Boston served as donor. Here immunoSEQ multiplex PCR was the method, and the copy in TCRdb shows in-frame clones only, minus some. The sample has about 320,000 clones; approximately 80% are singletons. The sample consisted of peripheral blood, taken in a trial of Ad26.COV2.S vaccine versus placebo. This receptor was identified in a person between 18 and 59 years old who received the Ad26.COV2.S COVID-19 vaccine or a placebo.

The CDR3 coding sequence is TGCGCCAGCAGCCAGGGAGACAATTCACCCCTCCACTTT. Encoded protein: CASSQGDNSPLHF. This sequence joins TRBV4-1 and TRBJ1-6; D is unresolved. This CDR3 spans 13 amino acids. CDR1 and CDR2 from the germline V gene are MGHRA and YSYEKL. V dropped 3 bases and J dropped 7 bases, with 7 bases sitting between them.